This T cell receptor (beta chain) came from a study of control samples from healthy donors and cancer patients. Sequencing was performed with immunoSEQ multiplex PCR; in TCRdb, only in-frame clones are kept and a portion is missing. The sample has about 140,000 clones; 85% to 95% are singletons. Germline V gene lookup returns CDR1 LGHNT and CDR2 FRNRAP. CDR3 size: 12 residues. As for this clone: Germline and junction disagree at one end, which may indicate a read error.

This receptor was identified in a man between 35 and 55 years old in good health. Material: blood. The chain employs TRBV12-5 and TRBJ1-1, with D unresolved. The CDR3 loop reads CASVLEYAEAFF. CDR3 nucleotide sequence: TGTGCTAGTGTTTTGGAGTACGCCGAAGCTTTCTTT.